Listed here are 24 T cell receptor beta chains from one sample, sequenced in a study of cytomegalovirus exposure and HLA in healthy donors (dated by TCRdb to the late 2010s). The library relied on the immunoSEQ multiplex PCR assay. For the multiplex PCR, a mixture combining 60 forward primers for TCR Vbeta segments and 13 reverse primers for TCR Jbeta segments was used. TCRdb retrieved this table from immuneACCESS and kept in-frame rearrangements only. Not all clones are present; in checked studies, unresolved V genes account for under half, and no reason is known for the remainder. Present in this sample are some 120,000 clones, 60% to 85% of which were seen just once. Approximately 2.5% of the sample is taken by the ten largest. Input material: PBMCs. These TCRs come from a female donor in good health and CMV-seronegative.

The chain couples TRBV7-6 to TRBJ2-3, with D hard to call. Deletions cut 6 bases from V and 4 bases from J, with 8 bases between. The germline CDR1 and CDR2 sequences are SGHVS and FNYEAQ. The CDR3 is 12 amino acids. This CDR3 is CASSFYADTQYF. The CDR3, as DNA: TGTGCCAGCAGTTTTTATGCAGATACGCAGTATTTT.

CDR3 DNA: TGTGCCAGCAAGATTAGCGGGGGAGGCACAGATACGCAGTATTTT. Translating gives CASKISGGGTDTQYF. The chain couples TRBV7-9 to TRBJ2-3; 9 bases line up with TRBD2. Per germline, CDR1 SEHNR and CDR2 FQNEAQ (reference sequence). This CDR3 is built from 15 residues. J lost 1 base, V lost 7 bases, and 6 bases had no gene match.

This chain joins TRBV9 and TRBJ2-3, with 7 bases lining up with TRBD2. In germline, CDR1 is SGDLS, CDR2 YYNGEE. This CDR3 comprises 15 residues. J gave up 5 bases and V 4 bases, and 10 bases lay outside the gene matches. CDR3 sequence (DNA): TGTGCCAGCAGCTCTGGGGGGGGAGAGGGAGATACGCAGTATTTT. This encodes CASSSGGGEGDTQYF.

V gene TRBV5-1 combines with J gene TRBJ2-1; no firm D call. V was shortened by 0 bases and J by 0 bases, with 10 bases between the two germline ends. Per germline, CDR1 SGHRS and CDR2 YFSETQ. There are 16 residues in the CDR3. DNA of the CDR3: TGCGCCAGCAGCTTGGGTCAACGTAGCTCCTACAATGAGCAGTTCTTC. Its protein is CASSLGQRSSYNEQFF.

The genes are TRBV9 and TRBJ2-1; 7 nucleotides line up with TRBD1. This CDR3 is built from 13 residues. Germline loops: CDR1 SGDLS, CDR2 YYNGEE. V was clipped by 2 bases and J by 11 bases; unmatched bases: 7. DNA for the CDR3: TGTGCCAGCAGCGTTGATCCGGGACAGAAGCAGTTCTTC. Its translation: CASSVDPGQKQFF.

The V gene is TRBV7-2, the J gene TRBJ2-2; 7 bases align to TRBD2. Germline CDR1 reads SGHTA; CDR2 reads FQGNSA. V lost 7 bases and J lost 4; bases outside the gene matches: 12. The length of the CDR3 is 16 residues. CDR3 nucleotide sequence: TGTGCCAGCAATCGCGCGGGGGTTCAGAGCACCGGGGAGCTGTTTTTT. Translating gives CASNRAGVQSTGELFF.

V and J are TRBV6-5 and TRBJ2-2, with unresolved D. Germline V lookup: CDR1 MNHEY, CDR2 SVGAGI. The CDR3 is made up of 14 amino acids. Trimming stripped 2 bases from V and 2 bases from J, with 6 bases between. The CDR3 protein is CASSYGHNTGELFF. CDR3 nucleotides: TGTGCCAGCAGTTACGGCCACAACACCGGGGAGCTGTTTTTT.

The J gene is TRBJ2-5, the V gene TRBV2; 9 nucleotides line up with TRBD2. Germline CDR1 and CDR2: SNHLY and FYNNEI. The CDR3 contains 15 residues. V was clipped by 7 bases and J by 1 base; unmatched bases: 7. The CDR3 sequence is CASTEEAGGQETQYF. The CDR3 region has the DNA TGTGCCAGCACTGAGGAAGCGGGGGGCCAAGAGACCCAGTACTTC.

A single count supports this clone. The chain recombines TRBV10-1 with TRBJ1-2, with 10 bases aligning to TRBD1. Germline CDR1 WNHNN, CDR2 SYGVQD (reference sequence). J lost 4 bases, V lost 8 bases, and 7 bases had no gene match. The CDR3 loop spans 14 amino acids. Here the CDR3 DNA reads TGCGCCAGCGCGATGGGACAGGGGTGCTATGGCTACACCTTC. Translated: CASAMGQGCYGYTF.

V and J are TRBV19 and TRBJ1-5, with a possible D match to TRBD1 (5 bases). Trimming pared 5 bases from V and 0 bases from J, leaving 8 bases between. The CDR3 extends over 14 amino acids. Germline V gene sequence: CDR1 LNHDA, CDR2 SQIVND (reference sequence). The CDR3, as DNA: TGTGCCAGTAGTCTCGGACATAGCAATCAGCCCCAGCATTTT. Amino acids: CASSLGHSNQPQHF. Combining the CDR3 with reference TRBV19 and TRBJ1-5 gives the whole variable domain DGGITQSPKYLFRKEGQNVTLSCEQNLNHDAMYWYRQDPGQGLRLIYYSQIVNDFQKGDIAEGYSVSREKKESFPLTVTSAQKNPTAFYLCASSLGHSNQPQHFGDGTRLSIL.

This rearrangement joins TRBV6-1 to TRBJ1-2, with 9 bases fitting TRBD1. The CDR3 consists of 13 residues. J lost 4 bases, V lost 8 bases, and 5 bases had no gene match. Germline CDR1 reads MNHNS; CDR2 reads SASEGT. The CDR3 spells CASARTGVYGYTF. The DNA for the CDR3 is TGTGCCAGCGCCAGGACAGGGGTCTATGGCTACACCTTC.

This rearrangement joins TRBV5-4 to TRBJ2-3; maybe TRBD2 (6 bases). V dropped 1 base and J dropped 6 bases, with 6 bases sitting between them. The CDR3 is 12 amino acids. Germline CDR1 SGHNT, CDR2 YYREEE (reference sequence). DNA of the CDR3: TGTGCCAGCAGCTTGAGCGGGGATACGCAGTATTTT. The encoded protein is CASSLSGDTQYF.

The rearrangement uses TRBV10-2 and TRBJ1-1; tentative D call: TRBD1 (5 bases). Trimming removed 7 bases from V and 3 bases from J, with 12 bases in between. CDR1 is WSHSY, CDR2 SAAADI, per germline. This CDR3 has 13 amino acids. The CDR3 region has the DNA TGCGCCAGCACCCCTGGAGGGGACACTGAAGCTTTCTTT. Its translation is CASTPGGDTEAFF.

The CDR3 sequence is CASSLGASGQETQYF. For the CDR3, the DNA is TGTGCCAGCAGCTTGGGGGCTAGCGGACAAGAGACCCAGTACTTC. V and J are TRBV5-4 and TRBJ2-5, with 7 nucleotides matching TRBD2. The germline gives CDR1 SGHNT, CDR2 YYREEE (reference sequence). Germline trimming cut 0 bases from V and 2 bases from J; bases unmatched to any gene: 4. CDR3 length: 15 amino acids.

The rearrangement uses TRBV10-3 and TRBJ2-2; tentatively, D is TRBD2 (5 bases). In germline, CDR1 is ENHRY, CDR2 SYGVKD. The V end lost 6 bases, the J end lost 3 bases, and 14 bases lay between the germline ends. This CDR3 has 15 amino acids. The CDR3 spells CAIREDWTYTGELFF. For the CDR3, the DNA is TGTGCCATCAGGGAGGACTGGACTTACACCGGGGAGCTGTTTTTT.

CDR3 bases: TGCGCCAGCAGTGAGGGAAGGGGGTCTTACCAAGAGACCCAGTACTTC. Translation: CASSEGRGSYQETQYF. The chain joins TRBV10-1 to TRBJ2-5; D perhaps matches TRBD1 (6 bases). V lost 2 bases, J lost 0 bases, and 13 bases lay in between. There are 16 residues in the CDR3. Germline loops: CDR1 WNHNN, CDR2 SYGVQD (reference sequence).

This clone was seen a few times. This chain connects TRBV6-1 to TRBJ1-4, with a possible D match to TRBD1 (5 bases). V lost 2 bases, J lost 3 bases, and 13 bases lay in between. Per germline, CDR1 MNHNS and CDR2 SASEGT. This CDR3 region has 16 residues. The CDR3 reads CASSESGGWANEKLFF. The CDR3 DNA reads TGTGCCAGCAGTGAATCTGGGGGGTGGGCTAATGAAAAACTGTTTTTT.

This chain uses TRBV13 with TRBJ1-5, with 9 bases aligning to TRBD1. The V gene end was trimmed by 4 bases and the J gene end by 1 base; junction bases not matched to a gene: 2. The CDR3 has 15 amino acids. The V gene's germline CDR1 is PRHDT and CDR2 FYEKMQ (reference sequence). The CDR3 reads CASSSGTGSNQPQHF. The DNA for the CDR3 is TGTGCCAGCAGCTCAGGGACAGGGAGCAATCAGCCCCAGCATTTT.

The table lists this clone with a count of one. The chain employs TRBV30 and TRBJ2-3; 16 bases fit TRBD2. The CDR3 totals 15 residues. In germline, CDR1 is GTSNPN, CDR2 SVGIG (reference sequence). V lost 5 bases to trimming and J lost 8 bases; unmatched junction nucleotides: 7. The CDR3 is CAWEGLAGGPSTQYF. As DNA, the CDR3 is TGTGCCTGGGAGGGACTAGCGGGGGGGCCCAGTACGCAGTATTTT.

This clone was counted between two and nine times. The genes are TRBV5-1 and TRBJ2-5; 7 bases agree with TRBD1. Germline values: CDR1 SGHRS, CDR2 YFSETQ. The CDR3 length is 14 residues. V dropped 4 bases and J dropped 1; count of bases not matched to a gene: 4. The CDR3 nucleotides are TGCGCCAGCAGCCAAGACAGGGTCCAAGAGACCCAGTACTTC. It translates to CASSQDRVQETQYF.

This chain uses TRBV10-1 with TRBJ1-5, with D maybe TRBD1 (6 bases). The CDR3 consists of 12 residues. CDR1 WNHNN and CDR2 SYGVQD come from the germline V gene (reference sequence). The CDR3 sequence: CPEQGCPQPQHF. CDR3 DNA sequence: TGCCCGGAACAGGGTTGTCCTCAGCCCCAGCATTTT.

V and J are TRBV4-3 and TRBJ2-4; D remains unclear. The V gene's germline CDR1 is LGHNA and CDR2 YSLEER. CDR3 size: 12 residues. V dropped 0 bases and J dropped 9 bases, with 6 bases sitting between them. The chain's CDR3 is CASSQDRGIQYF. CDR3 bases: TGCGCCAGCAGCCAAGATCGCGGCATTCAGTACTTC.

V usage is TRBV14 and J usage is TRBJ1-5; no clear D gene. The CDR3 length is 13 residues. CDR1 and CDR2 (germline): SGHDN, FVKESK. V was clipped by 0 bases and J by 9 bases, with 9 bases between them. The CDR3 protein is CASSQDSWRPQHF. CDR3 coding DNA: TGTGCCAGCAGCCAAGATTCATGGAGGCCCCAGCATTTT.

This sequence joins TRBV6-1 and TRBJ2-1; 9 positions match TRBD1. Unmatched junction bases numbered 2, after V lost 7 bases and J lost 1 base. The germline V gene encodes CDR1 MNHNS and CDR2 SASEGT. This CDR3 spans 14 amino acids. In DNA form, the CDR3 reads TGTGCCAGCACGGGACAGGGATCCTACAATGAGCAGTTCTTC. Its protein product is CASTGQGSYNEQFF.